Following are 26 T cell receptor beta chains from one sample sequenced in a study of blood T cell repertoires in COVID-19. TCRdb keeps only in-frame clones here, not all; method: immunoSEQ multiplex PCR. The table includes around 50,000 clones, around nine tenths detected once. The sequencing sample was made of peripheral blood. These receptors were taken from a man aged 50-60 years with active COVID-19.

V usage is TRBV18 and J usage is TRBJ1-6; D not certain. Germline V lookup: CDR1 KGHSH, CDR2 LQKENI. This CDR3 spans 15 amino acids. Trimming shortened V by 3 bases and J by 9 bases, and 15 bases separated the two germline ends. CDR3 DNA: TGTGCCAGCTCACCCAACGGAGAGGGAAGTTCACCCCTCCACTTT. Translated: CASSPNGEGSSPLHF.

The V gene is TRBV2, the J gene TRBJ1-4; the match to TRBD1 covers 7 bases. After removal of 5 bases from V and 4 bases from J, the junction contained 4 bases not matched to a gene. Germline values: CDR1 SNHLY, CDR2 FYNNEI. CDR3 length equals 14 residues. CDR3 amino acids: CASSRQGSNEKLFF. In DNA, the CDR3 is TGTGCCAGCAGTAGACAGGGAAGTAATGAAAAACTGTTTTTT.

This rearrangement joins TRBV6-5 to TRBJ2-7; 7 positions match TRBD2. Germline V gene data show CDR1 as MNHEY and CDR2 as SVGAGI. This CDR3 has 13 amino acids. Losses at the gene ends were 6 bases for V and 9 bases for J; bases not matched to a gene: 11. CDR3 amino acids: CASRIPGRARQYF. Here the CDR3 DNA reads TGTGCCAGCAGAATCCCGGGGAGGGCCCGGCAGTACTTC.

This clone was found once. The CDR3 sequence is CASSLSTNTDGELFF. CDR3 nucleotides: TGTGCCAGCAGCTTAAGTACTAATACGGACGGGGAGCTGTTTTTT. The chain links TRBV7-3 to TRBJ2-2, with unresolved D. V lost 1 base to trimming and J lost 7 bases, with 13 bases between them. This CDR3 comprises 15 residues. Germline V gene lookup returns CDR1 SGHTA and CDR2 FQGTGA.

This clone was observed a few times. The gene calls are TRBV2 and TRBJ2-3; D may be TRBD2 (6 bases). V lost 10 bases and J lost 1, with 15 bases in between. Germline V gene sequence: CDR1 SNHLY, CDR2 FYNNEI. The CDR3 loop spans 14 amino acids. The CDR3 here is CATNRDSGTDTQYF. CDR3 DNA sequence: TGTGCCACCAACCGGGACTCCGGCACAGATACGCAGTATTTT.

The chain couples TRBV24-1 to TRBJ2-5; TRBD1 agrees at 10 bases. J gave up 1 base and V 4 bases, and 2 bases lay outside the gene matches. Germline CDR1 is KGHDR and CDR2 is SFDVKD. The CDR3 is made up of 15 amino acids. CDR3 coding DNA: TGTGCCACCAGTGACGGGACAGGGGTCCAAGAGACCCAGTACTTC. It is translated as CATSDGTGVQETQYF.

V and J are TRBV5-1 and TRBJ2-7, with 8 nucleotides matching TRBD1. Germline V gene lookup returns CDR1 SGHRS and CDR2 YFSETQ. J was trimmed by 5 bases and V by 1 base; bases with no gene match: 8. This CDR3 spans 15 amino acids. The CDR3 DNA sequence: TGCGCCAGCAGCTTGAGAGGACAGGGCCGGGACGAGCAGTACTTC. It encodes CASSLRGQGRDEQYF. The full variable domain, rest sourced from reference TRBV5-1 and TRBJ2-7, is KAGVTQTPRYLIKTRGQQVTLSCSPISGHRSVSWYQQTPGQGLQFLFEYFSETQRNKGNFPGRFSGRQFSNSRSEMNVSTLELGDSALYLCASSLRGQGRDEQYFGPGTRLTVT.

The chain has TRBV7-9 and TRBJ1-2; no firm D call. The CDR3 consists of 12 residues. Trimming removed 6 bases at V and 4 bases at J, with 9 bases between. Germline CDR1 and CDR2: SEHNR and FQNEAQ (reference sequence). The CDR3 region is CASRPDIYGYTF. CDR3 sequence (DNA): TGTGCCAGCAGACCCGACATCTATGGCTACACCTTC.

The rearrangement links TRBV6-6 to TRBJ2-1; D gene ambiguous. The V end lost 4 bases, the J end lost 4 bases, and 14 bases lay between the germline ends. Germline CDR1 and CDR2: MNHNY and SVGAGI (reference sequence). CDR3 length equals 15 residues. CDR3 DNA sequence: TGTGCCAGCAGTTTCTTAGACGCCGGGTACAATGAGCAGTTCTTC. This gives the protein CASSFLDAGYNEQFF.

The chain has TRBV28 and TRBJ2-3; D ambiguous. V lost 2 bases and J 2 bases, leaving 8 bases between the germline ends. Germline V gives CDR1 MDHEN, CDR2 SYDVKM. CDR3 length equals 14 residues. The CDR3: CASSLRSDTDTQYF. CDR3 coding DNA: TGTGCCAGCAGTTTACGGTCTGACACAGATACGCAGTATTTT.

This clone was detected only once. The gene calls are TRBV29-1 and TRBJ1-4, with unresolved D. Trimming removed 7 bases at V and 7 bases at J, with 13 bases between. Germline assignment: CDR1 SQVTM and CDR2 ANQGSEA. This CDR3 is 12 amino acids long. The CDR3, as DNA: TGCAGCGGCTGGGAGAGTGGTGAAAAACTGTTTTTT. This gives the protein CSGWESGEKLFF.

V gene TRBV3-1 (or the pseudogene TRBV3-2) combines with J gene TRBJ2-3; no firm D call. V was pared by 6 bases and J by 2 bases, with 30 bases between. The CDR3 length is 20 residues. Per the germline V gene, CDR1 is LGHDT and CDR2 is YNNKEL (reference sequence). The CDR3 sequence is CASSSRFFLQSRTPTDTQYF. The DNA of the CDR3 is TGTGCCAGCAGTAGCCGGTTTTTTCTTCAGTCCCGTACTCCCACAGATACGCAGTATTTT.

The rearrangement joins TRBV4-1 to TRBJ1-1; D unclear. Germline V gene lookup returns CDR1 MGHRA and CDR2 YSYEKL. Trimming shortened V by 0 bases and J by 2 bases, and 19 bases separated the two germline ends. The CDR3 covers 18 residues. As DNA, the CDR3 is TGCGCCAGCAGCCAAGATAAGGGAGCCGCGTGGGGAAACACTGAAGCTTTCTTT. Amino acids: CASSQDKGAAWGNTEAFF.

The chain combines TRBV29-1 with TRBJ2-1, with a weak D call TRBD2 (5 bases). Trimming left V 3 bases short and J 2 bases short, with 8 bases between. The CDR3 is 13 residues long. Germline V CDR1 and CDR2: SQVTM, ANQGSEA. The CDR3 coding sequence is TGCAGCGTTGATGGAGGCCCCTACAATGAGCAGTTCTTC. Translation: CSVDGGPYNEQFF.

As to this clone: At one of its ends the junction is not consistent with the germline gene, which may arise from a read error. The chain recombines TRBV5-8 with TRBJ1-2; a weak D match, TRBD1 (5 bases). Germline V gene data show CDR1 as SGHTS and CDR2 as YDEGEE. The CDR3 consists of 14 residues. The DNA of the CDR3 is TGTGCCAGCAGCCAGATCTCGGGACTCCGAGTGATCAACTTC. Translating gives CASSQISGLRVINF.

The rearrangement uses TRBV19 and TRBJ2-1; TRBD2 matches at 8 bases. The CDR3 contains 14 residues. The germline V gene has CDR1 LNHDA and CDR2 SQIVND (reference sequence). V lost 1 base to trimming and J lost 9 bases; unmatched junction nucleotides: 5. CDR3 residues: CASSIAGGPIEQFF. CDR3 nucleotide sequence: TGTGCCAGTAGTATAGCGGGAGGGCCCATTGAGCAGTTCTTC.

The CDR3, as DNA: TGTGCCAGCAGCTTACTCCGGGGGACAGATACGCAGTATTTT. Translation: CASSLLRGTDTQYF. The chain has TRBV11-1 and TRBJ2-3; the D gene is possibly TRBD2 (6 bases). There are 14 residues in the CDR3. V lost 2 bases and J 3 bases, leaving 9 bases between the germline ends. Looked up from germline, CDR1 is SGHAT and CDR2 is FQDESV (reference sequence).

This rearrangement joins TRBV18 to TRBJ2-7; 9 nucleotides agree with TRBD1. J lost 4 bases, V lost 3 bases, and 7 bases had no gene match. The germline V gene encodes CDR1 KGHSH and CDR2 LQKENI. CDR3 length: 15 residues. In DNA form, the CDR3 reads TGTGCCAGCTCACCTTCCGGGACAGGGATGTACGAGCAGTACTTC. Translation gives CASSPSGTGMYEQYF.

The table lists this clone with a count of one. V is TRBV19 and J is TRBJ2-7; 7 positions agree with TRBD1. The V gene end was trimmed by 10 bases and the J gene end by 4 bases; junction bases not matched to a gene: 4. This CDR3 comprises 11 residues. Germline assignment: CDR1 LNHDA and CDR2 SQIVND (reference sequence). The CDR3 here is CATADRYEQYF. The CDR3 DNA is TGTGCCACCGCGGACAGGTACGAGCAGTACTTC.

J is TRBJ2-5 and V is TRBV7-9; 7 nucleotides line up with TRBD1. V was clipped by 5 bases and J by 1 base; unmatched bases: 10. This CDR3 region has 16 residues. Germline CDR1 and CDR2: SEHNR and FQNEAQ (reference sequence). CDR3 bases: TGTGCCAGCAGCCAAGACATGACAGGGTTCCAAGAGACCCAGTACTTC. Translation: CASSQDMTGFQETQYF. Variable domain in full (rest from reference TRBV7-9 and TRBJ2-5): DTGVSQNPRHKITKRGQNVTFRCDPISEHNRLYWYRQTLGQGPEFLTYFQNEAQLEKSRLLSDRFSAERPKGSFSTLEIQRTEQGDSAMYLCASSQDMTGFQETQYFGPGTRLLVL.

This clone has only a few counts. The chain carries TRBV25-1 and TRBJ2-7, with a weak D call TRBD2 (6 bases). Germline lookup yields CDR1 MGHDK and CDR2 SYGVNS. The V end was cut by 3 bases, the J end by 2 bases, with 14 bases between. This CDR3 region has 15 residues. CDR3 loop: CASSDPSAITYEQYF. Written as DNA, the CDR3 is TGTGCCAGCAGTGACCCTAGCGCCATCACCTACGAGCAGTACTTC.

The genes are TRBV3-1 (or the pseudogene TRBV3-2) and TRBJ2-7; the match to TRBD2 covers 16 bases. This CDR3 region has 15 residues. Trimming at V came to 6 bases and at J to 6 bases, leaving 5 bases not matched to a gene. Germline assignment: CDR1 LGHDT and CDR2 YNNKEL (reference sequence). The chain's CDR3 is CASRGTSGGGVEQYF. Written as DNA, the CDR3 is TGTGCCAGCAGAGGGACTAGCGGGGGGGGAGTCGAGCAGTACTTC.

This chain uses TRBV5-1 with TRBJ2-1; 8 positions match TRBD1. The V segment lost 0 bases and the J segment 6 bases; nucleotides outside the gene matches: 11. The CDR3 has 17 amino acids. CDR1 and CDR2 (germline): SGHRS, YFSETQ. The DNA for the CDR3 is TGCGCCAGCAGCTTGGCACTCTTGGGACAGGAGACCAATGAGCAGTTCTTC. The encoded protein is CASSLALLGQETNEQFF.

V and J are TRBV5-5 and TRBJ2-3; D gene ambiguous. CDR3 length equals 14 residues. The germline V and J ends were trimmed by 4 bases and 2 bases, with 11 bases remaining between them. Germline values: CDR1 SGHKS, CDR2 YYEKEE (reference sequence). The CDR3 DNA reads TGTGCCAGCAGCCACACCCCAGACACAGATACGCAGTATTTT. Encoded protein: CASSHTPDTDTQYF.

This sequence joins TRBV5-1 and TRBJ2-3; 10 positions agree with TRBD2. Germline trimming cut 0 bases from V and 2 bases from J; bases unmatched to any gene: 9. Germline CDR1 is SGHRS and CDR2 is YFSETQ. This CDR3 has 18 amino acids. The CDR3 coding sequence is TGCGCCAGCAGCTTGGCGCCTAGCGGGAGATACATCACAGATACGCAGTATTTT. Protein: CASSLAPSGRYITDTQYF.

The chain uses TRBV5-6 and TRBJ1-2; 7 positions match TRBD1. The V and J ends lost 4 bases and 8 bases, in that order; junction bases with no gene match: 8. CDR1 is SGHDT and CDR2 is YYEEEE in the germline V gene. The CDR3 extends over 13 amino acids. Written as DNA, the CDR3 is TGTGCCAGCAGCCCCAGACAGGGCCGGGGCTACACCTTC. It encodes CASSPRQGRGYTF.